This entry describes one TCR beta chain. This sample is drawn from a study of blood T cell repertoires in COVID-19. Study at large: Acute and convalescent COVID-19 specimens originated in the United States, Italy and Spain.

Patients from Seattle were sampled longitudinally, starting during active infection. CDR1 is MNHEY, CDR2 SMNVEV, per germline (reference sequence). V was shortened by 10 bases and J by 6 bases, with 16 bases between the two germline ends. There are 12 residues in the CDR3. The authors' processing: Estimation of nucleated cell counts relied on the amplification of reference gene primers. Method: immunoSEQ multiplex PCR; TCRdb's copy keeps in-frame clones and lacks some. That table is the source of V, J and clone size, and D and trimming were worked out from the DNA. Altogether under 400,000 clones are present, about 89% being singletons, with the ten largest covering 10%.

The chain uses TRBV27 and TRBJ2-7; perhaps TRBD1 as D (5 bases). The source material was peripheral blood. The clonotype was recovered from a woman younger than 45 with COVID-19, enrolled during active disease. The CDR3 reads CATSWGFGEQYF. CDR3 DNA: TGTGCCACCTCGTGGGGCTTCGGCGAGCAGTACTTC.